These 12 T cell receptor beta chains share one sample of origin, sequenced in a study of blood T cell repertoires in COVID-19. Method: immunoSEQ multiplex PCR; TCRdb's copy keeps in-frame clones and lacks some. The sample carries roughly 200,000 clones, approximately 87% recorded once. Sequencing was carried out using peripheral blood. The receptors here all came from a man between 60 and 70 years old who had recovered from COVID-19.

The CDR3 coding sequence is TGTGCCAGCAGTTTAGGACTAGCGGGGGCCCGACAAGAGACCCAGTACTTC. Amino acids: CASSLGLAGARQETQYF. The chain links TRBV2 to TRBJ2-5, with TRBD2 identical over 13 bases. The CDR3 runs to 17 residues. With V trimmed by 5 bases and J by 2 bases, 8 bases remained unmatched. CDR1 SNHLY and CDR2 FYNNEI come from the germline V gene.

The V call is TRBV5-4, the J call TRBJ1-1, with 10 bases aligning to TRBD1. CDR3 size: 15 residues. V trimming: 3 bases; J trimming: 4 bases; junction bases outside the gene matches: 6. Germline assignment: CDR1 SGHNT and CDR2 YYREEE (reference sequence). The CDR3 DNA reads TGTGCCAGCAGCTACGGGACAGGGGCGGGCACTGAAGCTTTCTTT. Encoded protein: CASSYGTGAGTEAFF. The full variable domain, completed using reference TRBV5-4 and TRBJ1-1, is ETGVTQSPTHLIKTRGQQVTLRCSSQSGHNTVSWYQQALGQGPQFIFQYYREEENGRGNFPPRFSGLQFPNYSSELNVNALELDDSALYLCASSYGTGAGTEAFFGQGTRLTVV.

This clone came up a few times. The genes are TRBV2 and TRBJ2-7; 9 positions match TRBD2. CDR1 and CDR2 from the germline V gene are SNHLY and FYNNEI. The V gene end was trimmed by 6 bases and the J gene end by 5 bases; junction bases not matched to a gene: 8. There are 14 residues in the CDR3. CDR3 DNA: TGTGCCAGCAGGTCCCTAGCGGGAATAGACGAGCAGTACTTC. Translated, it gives CASRSLAGIDEQYF.

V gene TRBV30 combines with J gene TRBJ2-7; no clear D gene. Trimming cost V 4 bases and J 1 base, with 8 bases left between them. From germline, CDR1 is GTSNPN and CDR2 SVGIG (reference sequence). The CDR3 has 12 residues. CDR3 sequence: CAWKESSYEQYF. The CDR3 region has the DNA TGTGCCTGGAAGGAGTCTTCCTACGAGCAGTACTTC.

CDR3 amino acids: CASSTRQGLVDTQYF. The DNA for the CDR3 is TGTGCCAGTAGCACCAGACAGGGGTTGGTGGATACGCAGTATTTT. The gene calls are TRBV19 and TRBJ2-3; 8 nucleotides match TRBD1. The CDR3 sequence is 15 residues long. V lost 6 bases, J lost 6 bases, and 11 bases stayed unmatched. CDR1 is LNHDA and CDR2 is SQIVND in the germline V gene (reference sequence).

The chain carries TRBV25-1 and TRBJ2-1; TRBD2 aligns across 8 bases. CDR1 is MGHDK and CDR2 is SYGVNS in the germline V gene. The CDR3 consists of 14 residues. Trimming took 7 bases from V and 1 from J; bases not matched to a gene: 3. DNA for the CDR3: TGTGCCAGCACGGGACTAGGGTCCTACAATGAGCAGTTCTTC. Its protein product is CASTGLGSYNEQFF.

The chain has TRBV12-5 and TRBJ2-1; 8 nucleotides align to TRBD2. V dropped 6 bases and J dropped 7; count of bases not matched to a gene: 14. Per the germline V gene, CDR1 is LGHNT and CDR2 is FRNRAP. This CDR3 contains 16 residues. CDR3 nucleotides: TGTGCTAGTGGACCCAGCAGCGGGGGTTTGGGGAATGAGCAGTTCTTC. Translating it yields CASGPSSGGLGNEQFF.

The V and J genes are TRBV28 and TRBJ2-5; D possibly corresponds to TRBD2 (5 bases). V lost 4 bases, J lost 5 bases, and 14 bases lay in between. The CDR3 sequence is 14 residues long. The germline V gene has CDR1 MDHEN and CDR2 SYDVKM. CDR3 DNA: TGTGCCAGCAGTTCCTCTGGCCGAGGGGAGACCCAGTACTTC. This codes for CASSSSGRGETQYF.

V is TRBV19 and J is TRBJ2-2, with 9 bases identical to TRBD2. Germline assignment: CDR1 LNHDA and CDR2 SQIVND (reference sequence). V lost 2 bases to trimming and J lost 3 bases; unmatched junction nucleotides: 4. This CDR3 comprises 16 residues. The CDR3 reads CASSILAGADTGELFF. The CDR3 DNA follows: TGTGCCAGTAGTATATTAGCGGGGGCCGACACCGGGGAGCTGTTTTTT. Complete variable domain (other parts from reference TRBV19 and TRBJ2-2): DGGITQSPKYLFRKEGQNVTLSCEQNLNHDAMYWYRQDPGQGLRLIYYSQIVNDFQKGDIAEGYSVSREKKESFPLTVTSAQKNPTAFYLCASSILAGADTGELFFGEGSRLTVL.

CDR3 residues: CASTPSRESSGNTIYF. The CDR3 DNA sequence: TGTGCCAGTACCCCGTCCAGGGAATCTTCTGGAAACACCATATATTTT. The chain recombines TRBV19 with TRBJ1-3; possibly TRBD1 for D (5 bases). This CDR3 has 16 amino acids. Germline V gene sequence: CDR1 LNHDA, CDR2 SQIVND (reference sequence). Between the trimmed V and J ends, which lost 7 bases and 1 base, there was a span of 17 bases.

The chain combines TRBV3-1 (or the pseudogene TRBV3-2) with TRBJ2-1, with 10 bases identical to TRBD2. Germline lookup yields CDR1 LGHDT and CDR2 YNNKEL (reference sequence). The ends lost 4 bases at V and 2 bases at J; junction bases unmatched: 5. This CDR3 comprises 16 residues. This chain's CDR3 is CASSLTAGGPYNEQFF. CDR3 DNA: TGTGCCAGCAGCCTCACAGCGGGAGGGCCCTACAATGAGCAGTTCTTC.

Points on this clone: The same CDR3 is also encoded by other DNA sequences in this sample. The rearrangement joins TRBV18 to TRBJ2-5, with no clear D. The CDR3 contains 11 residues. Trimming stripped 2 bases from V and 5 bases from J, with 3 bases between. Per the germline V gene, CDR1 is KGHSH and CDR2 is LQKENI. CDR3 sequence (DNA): TGTGCCAGCTCACCAGAGGAGACCCAGTACTTC. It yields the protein CASSPEETQYF.